The subject of this entry is one T cell receptor beta chain. The data derive from a study of blood T cell repertoires in COVID-19. As for the study in general: Both acute and convalescent COVID-19 samples were obtained from the United States, Italy and Spain.

The V and J ends lost 6 bases and 4 bases, in that order; junction bases with no gene match: 1. This CDR3 is 13 amino acids long. CDR1 is MNHEY and CDR2 is SVGAGI in the germline V gene. Libraries were prepared by immunoSEQ multiplex PCR; TCRdb keeps only in-frame clonotypes and omits some of them. The profile shows 60,000 to 85,000 clones, 90% of them singletons. The receptor was isolated from a man aged 50-59 years with acute or convalescent COVID-19. The chain has TRBV6-5 and TRBJ2-5; TRBD1 matches at 11 bases. Sequencing was done on a sample of peripheral blood. CDR3 protein: CASSGTGGETQYF. The DNA for the CDR3 is TGTGCCAGCAGCGGGACAGGGGGAGAGACCCAGTACTTC.